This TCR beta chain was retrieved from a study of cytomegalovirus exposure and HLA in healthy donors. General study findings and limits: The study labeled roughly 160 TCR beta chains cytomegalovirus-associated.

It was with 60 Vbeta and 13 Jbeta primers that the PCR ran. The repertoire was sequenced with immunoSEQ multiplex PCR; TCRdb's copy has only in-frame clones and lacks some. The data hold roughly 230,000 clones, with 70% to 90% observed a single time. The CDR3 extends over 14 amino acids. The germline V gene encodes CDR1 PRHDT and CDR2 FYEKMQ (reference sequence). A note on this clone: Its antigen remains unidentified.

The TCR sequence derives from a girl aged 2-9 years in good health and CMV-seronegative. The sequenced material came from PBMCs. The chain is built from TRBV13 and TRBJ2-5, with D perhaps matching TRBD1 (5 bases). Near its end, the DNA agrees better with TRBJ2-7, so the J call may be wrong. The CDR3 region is CASSLARAGYEQYF. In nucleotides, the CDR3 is TGTGCCAGCAGCTTGGCCAGGGCAGGCTACGAGCAGTACTTC.